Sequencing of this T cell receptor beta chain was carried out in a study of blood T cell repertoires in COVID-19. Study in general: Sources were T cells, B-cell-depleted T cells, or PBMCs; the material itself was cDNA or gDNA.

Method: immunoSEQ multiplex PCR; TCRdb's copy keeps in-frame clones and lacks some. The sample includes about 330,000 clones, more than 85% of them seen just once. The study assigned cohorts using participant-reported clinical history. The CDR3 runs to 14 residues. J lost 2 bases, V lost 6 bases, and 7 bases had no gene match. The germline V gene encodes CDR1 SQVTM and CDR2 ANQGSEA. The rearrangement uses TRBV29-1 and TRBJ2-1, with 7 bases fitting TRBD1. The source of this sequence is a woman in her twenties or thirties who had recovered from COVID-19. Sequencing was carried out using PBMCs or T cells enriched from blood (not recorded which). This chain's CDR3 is CSVSSGGAYNEQFF. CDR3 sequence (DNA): TGCAGCGTCTCCTCAGGGGGTGCCTACAATGAGCAGTTCTTC.